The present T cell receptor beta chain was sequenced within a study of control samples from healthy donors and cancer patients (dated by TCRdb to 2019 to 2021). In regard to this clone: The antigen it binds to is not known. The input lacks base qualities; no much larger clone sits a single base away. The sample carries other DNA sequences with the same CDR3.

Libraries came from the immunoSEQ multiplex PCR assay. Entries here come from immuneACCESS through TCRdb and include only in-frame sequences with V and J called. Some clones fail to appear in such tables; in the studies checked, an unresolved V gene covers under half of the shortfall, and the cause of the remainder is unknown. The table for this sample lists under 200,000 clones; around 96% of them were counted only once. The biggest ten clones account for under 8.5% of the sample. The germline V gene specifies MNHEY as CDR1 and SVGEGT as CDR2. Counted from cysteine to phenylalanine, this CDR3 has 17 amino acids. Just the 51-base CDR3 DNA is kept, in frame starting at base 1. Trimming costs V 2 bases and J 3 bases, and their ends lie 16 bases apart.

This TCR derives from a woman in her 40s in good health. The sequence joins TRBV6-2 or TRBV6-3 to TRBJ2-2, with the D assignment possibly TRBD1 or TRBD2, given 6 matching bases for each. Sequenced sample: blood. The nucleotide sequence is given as TGTGCCAGCAGTTACGCCGGGGGCGGGCCCGACACCGGGGAGCTGTTTTTT. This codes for CASSYAGGGPDTGELFF.